These T cell receptor beta chains were read from a single sample in a study of shared clonotypes between healthy human individuals. Sequencing used immunoSEQ multiplex PCR; TCRdb keeps in-frame clones, though not all of them. The sample consists of 2,100,000 or so clones, approximately 94% of them appearing once. Sequencing was performed on naive CD4+ T cells sorted from blood. Every receptor here comes from a man aged 18-30 years in good health. CDR3s leave out the opening cysteine and the closing phenylalanine or tryptophan. The order of the fields is V gene, clone size, D gene, CDR3 protein. The D gene is left open where the match is weak. Clone size is given for some rows only: seen once, a few or many times, or a class if the clone is expanded.

TRBV19,-,TRBD2,ASSAQGLGVQF
TRBV19,-,-,ASSMGRVRDGYT
TRBV19,once,-,ASSIASGRRSYNSPLH
TRBV4-3,-,-,ASSLYRDWDYNEQF
TRBV19,once,TRBD1,ASSRGGQSASYEQY
TRBV5-1,-,-,ASSLGDYNNEQF
TRBV6-1,-,-,ASRAGTRVEQF
TRBV29-1,once,TRBD1,SVSSSTGTAYGYT
TRBV25-1,-,-,ASSRQTYEQY
TRBV30,-,-,ALNPFSGNTIY
TRBV25-1,-,-,ASRRDTYTDTQY
TRBV6-4,once,-,ASSDSRHHNEQF
TRBV6-5,-,-,ASRARDGTQY
TRBV5-4,-,TRBD1,ASSLGQGQADTQY
TRBV18,-,-,ASSFREKLF
TRBV19,-,-,ASSIGPGKNQPQH
TRBV5-1,few,-,ASSVQETQY
TRBV19,-,TRBD1,ASRPGQGNKKLF
TRBV6-1,-,-,AGRRATNEKLF
TRBV2,-,-,ASSGLGNLYNSPLH
TRBV6-5,-,-,ATRGARETQY
TRBV30,-,-,AWCRGGSGANVLT
TRBV6-1,once,-,ASSEAVKGYEQY
TRBV7-2,-,TRBD1,ASSGQGASSEAF
TRBV7-2,-,-,ASSLVQWSGYT
TRBV4-3,-,TRBD2,ASSQGGLAGASYDTQY
TRBV5-1,-,-,ASSPRTVQETQY